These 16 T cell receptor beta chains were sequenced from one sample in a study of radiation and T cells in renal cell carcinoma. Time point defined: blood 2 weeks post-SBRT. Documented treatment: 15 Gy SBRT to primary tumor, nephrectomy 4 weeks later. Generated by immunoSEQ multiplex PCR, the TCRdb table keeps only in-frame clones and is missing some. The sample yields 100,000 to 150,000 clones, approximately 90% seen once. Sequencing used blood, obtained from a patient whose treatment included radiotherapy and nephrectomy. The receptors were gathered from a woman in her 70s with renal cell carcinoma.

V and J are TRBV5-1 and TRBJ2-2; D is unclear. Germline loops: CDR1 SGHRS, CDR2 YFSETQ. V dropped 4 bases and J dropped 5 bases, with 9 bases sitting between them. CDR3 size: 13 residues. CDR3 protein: CASSPAGTGELFF. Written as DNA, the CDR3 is TGCGCCAGCAGCCCGGCAGGAACCGGGGAGCTGTTTTTT.

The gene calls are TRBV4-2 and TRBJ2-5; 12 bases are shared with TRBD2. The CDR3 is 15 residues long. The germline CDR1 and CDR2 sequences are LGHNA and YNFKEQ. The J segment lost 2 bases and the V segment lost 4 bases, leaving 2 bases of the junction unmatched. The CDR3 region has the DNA TGTGCCAGCAGCCGGACTAGCGGGGAGCAAGAGACCCAGTACTTC. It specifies CASSRTSGEQETQYF.

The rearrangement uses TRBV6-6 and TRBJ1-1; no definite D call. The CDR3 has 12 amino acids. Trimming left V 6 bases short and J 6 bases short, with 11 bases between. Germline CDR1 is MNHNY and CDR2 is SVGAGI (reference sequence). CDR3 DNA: TGTGCCAGCAGCCGCCGGGGAGCTGAAGCTTTCTTT. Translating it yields CASSRRGAEAFF.

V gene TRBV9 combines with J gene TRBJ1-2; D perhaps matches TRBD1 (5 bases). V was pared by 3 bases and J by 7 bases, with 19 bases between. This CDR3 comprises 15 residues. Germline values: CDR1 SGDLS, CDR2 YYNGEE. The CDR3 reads CASSGPIKGWGGYTF. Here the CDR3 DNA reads TGTGCCAGCAGCGGCCCGATTAAGGGGTGGGGTGGCTACACCTTC.

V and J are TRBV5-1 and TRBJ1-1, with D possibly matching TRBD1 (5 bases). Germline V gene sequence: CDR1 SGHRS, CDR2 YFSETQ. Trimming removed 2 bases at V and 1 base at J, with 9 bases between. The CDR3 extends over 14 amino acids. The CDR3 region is CASSFNGANTEAFF. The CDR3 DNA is TGCGCCAGCAGCTTCAACGGGGCGAACACTGAAGCTTTCTTT.

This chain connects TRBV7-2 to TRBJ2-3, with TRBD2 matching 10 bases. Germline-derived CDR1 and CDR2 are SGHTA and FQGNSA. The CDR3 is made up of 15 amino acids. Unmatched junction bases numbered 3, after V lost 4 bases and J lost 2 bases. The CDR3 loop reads CASSSTSGFTDTQYF. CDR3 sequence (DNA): TGTGCCAGCAGCTCGACTAGCGGGTTCACAGATACGCAGTATTTT.

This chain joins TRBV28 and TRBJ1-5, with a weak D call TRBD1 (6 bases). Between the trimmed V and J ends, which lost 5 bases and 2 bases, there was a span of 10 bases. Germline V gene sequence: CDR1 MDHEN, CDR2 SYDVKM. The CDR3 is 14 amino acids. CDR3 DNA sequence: TGTGCCAGCAGTGAACAGGGTGGCAATCAGCCCCAGCATTTT. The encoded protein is CASSEQGGNQPQHF.

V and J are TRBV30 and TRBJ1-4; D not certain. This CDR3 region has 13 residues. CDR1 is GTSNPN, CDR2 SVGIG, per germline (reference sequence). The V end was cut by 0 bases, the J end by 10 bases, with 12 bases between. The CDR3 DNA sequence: TGTGCCTGGAGTGTAAGGGAAGAAGGAAAACTGTTTTTT. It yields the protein CAWSVREEGKLFF.

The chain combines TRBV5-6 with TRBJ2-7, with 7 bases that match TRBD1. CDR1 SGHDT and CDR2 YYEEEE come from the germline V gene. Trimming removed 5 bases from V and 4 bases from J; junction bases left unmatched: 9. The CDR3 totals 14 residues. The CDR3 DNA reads TGTGCCAGCAGTATCGGACAGGTCGTGTACGAGCAGTACTTC. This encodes CASSIGQVVYEQYF.

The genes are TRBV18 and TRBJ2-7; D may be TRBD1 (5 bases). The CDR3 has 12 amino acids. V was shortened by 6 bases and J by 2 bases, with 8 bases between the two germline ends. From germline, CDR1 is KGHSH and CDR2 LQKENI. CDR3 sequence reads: CASSTDTYEQYF. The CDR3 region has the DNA TGTGCCAGCTCCACGGACACCTACGAGCAGTACTTC.

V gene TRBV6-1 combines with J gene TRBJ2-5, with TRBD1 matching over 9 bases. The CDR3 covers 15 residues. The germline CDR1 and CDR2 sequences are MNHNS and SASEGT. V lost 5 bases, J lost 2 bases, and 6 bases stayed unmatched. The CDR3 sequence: CASSTGTGTQETQYF. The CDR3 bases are TGTGCCAGCAGTACGGGGACAGGGACACAAGAGACCCAGTACTTC.

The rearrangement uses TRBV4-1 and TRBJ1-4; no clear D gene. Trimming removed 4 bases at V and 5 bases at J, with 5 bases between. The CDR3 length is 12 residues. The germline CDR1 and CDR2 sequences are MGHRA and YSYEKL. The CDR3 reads CASSPGNEKLFF. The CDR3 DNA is TGCGCCAGCAGCCCCGGGAATGAAAAACTGTTTTTT.

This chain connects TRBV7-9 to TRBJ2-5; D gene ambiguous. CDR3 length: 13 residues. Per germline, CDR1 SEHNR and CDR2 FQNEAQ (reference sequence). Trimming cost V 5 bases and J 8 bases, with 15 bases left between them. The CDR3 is CASSPEFWETQYF. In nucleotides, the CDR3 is TGTGCCAGCAGCCCCGAATTCTGGGAAACCCAGTACTTC.

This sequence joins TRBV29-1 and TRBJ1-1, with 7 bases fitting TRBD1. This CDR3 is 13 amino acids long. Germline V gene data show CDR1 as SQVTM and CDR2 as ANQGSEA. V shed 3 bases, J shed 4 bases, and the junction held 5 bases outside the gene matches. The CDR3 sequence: CSVEPGGSTEAFF. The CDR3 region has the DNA TGCAGCGTTGAGCCAGGGGGTTCCACTGAAGCTTTCTTT.

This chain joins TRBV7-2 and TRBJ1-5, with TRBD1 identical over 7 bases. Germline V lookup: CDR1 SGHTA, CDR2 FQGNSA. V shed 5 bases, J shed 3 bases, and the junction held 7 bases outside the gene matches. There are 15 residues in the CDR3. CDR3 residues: CASSTRTGHNQPQHF. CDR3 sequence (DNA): TGTGCCAGCAGCACCCGGACAGGACACAATCAGCCCCAGCATTTT. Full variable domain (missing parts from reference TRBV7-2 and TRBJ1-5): GAGVSQSPSNKVTEKGKDVELRCDPISGHTALYWYRQSLGQGLEFLIYFQGNSAPDKSGLPSDRFSAERTGGSVSTLTIQRTQQEDSAVYLCASSTRTGHNQPQHFGDGTRLSIL.

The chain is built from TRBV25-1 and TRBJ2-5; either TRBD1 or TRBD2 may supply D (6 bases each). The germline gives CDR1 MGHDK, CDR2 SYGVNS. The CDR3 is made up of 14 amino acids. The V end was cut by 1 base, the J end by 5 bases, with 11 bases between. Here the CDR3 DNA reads TGTGCCAGCAGTGAATCTAGGGGGAGGGAGACCCAGTACTTC. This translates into CASSESRGRETQYF.